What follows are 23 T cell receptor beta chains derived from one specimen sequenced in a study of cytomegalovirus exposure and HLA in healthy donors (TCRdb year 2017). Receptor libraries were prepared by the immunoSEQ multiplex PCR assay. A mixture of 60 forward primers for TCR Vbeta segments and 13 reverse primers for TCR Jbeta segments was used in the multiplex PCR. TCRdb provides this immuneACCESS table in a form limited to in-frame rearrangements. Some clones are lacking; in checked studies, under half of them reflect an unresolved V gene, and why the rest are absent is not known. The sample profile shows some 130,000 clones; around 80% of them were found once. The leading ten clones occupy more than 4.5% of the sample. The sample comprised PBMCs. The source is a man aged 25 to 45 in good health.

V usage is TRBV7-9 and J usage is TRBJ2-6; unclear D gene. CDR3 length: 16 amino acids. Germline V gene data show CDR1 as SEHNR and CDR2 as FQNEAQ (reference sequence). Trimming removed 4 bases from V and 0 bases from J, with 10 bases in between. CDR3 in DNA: TGTGCCAGCAGCTCTCGGCCGGGCTCTGGGGCCAACGTCCTGACTTTC. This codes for CASSSRPGSGANVLTF.

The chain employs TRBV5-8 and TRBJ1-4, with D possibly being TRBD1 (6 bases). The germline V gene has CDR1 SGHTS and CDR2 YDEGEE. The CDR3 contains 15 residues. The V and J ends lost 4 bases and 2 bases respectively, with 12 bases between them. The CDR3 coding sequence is TGTGCCAGCAGCGCCAGGGGCGTGACTAATGAAAAACTGTTTTTT. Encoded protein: CASSARGVTNEKLFF.

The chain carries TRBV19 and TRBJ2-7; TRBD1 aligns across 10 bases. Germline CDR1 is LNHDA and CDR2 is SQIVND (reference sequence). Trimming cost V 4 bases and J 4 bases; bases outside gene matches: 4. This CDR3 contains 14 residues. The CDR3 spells CASSTTGGIYEQYF. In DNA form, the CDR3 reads TGTGCCAGTAGTACGACAGGGGGCATTTACGAGCAGTACTTC.

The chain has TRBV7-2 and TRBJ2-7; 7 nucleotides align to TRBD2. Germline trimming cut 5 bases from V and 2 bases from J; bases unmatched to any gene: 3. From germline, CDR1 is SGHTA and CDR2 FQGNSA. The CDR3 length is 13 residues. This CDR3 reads CASSLLAAYEQYF. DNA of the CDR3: TGTGCCAGCAGCCTTCTAGCGGCCTACGAGCAGTACTTC.

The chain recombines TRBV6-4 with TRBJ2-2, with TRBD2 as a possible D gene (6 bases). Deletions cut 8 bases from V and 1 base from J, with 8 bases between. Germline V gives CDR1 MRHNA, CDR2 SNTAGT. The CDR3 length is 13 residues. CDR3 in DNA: TGTGCCAGCTCGGGGGTGAACACCGGGGAGCTGTTTTTT. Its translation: CASSGVNTGELFF.

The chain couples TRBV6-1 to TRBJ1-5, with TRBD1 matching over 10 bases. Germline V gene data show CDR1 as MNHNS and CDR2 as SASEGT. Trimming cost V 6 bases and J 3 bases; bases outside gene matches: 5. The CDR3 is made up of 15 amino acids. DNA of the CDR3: TGTGCCAGCAGGCGACAGGGGGCCGACAATCAGCCCCAGCATTTT. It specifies CASRRQGADNQPQHF.

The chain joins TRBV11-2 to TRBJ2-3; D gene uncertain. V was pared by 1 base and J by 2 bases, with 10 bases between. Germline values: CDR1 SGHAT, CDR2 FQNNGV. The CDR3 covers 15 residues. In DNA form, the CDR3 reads TGTGCCAGCAGCTTAGTTCCGGGTATCACAGATACGCAGTATTTT. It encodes CASSLVPGITDTQYF.

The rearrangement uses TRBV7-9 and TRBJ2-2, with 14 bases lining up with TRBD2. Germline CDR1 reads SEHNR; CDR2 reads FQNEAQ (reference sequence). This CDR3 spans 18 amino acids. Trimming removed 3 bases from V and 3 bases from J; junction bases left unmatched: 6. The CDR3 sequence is CASSFYPGLAGDTGELFF. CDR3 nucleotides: TGTGCCAGCAGCTTTTATCCGGGACTAGCGGGGGACACCGGGGAGCTGTTTTTT.

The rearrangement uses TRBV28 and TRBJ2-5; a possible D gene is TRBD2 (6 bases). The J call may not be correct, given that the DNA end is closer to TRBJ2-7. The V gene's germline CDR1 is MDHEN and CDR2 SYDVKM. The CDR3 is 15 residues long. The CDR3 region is CASSSPMGLLGEQYF. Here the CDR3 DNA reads TGTGCCAGCAGTTCGCCGATGGGACTCCTAGGCGAGCAGTACTTC.

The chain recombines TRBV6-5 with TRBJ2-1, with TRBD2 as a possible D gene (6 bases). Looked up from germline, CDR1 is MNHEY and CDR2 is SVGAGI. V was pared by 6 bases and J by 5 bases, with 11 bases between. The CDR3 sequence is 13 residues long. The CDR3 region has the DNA TGTGCCAGCAGCCCCGGGAGCCACAATGAGCAGTTCTTC. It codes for CASSPGSHNEQFF.

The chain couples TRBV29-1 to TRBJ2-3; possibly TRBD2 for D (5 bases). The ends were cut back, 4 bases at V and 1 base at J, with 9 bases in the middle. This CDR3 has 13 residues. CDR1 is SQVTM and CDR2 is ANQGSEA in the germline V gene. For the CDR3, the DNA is TGCAGCGTTGGGCTAGCCCGCACAGATACGCAGTATTTT. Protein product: CSVGLARTDTQYF.

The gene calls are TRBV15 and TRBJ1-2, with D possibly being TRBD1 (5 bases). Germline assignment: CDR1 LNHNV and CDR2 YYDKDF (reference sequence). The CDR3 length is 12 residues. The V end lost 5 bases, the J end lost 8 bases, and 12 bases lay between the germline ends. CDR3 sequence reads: CATSQGVLGYTF. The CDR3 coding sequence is TGTGCCACCAGCCAGGGTGTACTCGGCTACACCTTC.

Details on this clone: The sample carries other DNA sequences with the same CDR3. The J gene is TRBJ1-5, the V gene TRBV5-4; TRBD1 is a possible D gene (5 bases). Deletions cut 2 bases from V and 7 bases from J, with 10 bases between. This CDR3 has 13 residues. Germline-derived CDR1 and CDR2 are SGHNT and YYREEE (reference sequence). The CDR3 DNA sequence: TGTGCCAGCAGCTTCCAGGGTGGCCAGCCCCAGCATTTT. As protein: CASSFQGGQPQHF.

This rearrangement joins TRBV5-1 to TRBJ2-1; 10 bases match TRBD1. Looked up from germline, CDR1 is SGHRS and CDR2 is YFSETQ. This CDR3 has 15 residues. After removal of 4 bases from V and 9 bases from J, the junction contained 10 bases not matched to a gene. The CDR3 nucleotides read TGCGCCAGCAGCCCCCCGGGACAGGGGTTTCGTGAGCAGTTCTTC. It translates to CASSPPGQGFREQFF.

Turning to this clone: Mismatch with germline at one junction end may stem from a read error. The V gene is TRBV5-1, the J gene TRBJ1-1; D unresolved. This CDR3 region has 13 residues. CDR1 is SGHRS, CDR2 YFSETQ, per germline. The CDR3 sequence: CASSLGQNQDWDF. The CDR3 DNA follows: TGCGCCAGCAGCTTGGGCCAGAATCAGGACTGGGACTTT.

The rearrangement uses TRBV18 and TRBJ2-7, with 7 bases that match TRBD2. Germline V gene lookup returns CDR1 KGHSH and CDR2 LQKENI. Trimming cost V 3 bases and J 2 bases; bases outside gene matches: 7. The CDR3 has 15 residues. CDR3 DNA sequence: TGTGCCAGCTCACCTATAGGGCGGGAGACCTACGAGCAGTACTTC. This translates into CASSPIGRETYEQYF.

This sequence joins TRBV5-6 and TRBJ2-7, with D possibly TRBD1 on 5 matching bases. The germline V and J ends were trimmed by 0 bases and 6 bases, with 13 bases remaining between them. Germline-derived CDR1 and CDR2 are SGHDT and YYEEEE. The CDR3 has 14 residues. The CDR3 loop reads CASSLVQGKGEQYF. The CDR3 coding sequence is TGTGCCAGCAGCTTGGTGCAGGGAAAGGGCGAGCAGTACTTC.

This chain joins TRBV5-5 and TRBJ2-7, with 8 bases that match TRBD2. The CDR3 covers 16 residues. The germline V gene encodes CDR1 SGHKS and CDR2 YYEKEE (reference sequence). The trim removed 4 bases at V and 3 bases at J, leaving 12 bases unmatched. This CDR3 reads CASSPTLLAASYEQYF. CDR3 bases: TGTGCCAGCAGCCCGACCCTACTAGCGGCTAGCTACGAGCAGTACTTC. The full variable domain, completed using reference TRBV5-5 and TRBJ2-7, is DAGVTQSPTHLIKTRGQQVTLRCSPISGHKSVSWYQQVLGQGPQFIFQYYEKEERGRGNFPDRFSARQFPNYSSELNVNALLLGDSALYLCASSPTLLAASYEQYFGPGTRLTVT.

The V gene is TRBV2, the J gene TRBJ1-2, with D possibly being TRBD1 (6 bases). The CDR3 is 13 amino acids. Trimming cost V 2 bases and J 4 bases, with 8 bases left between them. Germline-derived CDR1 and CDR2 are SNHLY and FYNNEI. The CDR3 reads CASSERQVYGYTF. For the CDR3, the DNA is TGTGCCAGCAGTGAAAGACAGGTCTATGGCTACACCTTC. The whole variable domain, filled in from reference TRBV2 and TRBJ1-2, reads EPEVTQTPSHQVTQMGQEVILRCVPISNHLYFYWYRQILGQKVEFLVSFYNNEISEKSEIFDDQFSVERPDGSNFTLKIRSTKLEDSAMYFCASSERQVYGYTFGSGTRLTVV.

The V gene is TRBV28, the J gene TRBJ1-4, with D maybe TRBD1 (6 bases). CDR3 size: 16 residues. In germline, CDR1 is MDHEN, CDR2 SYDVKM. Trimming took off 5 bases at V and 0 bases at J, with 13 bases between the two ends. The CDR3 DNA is TGTGCCAGCAGTGGGGGACAAGCGGCAACTAATGAAAAACTGTTTTTT. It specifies CASSGGQAATNEKLFF.

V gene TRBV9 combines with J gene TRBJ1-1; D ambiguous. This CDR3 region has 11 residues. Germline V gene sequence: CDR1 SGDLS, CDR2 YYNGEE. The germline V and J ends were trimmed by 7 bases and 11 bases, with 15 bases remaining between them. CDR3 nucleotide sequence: TGTGCCAGCGGTCCGGGATTTGGGGCTTTCTTT. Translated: CASGPGFGAFF.

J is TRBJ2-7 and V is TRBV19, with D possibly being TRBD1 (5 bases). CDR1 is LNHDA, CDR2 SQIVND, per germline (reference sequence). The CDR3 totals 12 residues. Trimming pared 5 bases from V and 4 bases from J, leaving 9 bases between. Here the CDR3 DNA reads TGTGCCAGTAGTTGGGGCGCTTACGAGCAGTACTTC. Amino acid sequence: CASSWGAYEQYF.

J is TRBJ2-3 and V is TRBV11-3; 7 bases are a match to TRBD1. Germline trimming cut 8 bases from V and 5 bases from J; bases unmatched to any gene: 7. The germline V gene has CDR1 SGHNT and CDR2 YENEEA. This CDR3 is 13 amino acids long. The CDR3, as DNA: TGTGCCAGCGGTCCGCCAGGGGGAGATACGCAGTATTTT. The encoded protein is CASGPPGGDTQYF.